This T cell receptor beta chain was identified in a study of T cells after yellow fever vaccination. This clonotype came up a few times. This CDR3 is built from 17 residues. Germline CDR1 SGHVS, CDR2 FQNEAQ. V trimming: 5 bases; J trimming: 2 bases; junction bases outside the gene matches: 11. TCRdb ran MiXCR on the 5' RACE reads and lists one entry per CDR3 protein. The table includes some 560,000 distinct CDR3 sequences, about 17% detected once. Source: PBMCs, taken about 5 days after the first yellow fever vaccination. The chain joins TRBV7-8 to TRBJ2-3, with 9 positions matching TRBD2. The TCR originated in a young man who received the YFV17D yellow fever vaccine. In DNA, the CDR3 is TGTGCCAGCAGCCCTCGACTAGCGGAGCTATCCACAGATACGCAGTATTTT. Protein product: CASSPRLAELSTDTQYF.